The 20 T cell receptor delta chains presented below share a single source sample, sequenced in a study of Vδ1+ human thymocytes. Antigens of these TCRs are unknown. Study observations and caveats: Thymic TRG and TRD repertoires appeared highly polyclonal, with Gaussian CDR3 length distributions.

Extracted RNA was reverse transcribed into cDNA. The CDR3 regions were amplified by multiplex PCR from V-gene primers to a constant-region primer. TCRdb fed the multiplex PCR reads into CATT to redo clone calling. The repertoire consists of 54,000 or so delta-chain clones, with about a sixth occurring once and the leading ten covering 0.5% to 0.55%. The sample taken for sequencing was Vdelta1+ gamma-delta thymocytes from the thymus. Sample subset: FACS-sorted CD3+ TCRalphabeta- TCRVdelta1+ TCRVdelta2- thymocytes. All receptors come from a boy younger than two who had congenital heart surgery.

V gene TRDV1 combines with J gene TRDJ1, with 13 bases aligning to TRDD3. V dropped 0 bases and J dropped 10; count of bases not matched to a gene: 26. The CDR3 totals 22 residues. Germline V CDR1 and CDR2: TSWWSYY, QGS. The CDR3 DNA reads as TGTGCTCTTGGGGAACTTCCCTCTTTGCACGGGAGACTCTACTGGGGGATACGCTCACTCATCTTT. Protein sequence: CALGELPSLHGRLYWGIRSLIF.

The chain carries TRDV1 and TRDJ1; 8 bases line up with TRDD3. J was trimmed by 1 base and V by 3 bases; bases with no gene match: 22. Per germline, CDR1 TSWWSYY and CDR2 QGS. The CDR3 covers 21 residues. CDR3 coding DNA: TGTGCTCTTGGGGACTTTCCCTTGTACTGGGGGCTGGGGCTGAGCACCGATAAACTCATCTTT. Translated, it gives CALGDFPLYWGLGLSTDKLIF.

The gene calls are TRDV1 and TRDJ1, with 7 bases lining up with TRDD2. This CDR3 contains 17 residues. Germline V gene data show CDR1 as TSWWSYY and CDR2 as QGS. Losses at the gene ends were 3 bases for V and 0 bases for J; bases not matched to a gene: 10. Here the CDR3 reads CALGDSYAPLNTDKLIF. The CDR3 coding sequence is TGTGCTCTTGGGGATTCCTACGCGCCTCTGAACACCGATAAACTCATCTTT.

The V call is TRDV1, the J call TRDJ1, with TRDD3 matching over 13 bases. Trimming at V came to 2 bases and at J to 0 bases, leaving 9 bases not matched to a gene. CDR1 is TSWWSYY, CDR2 QGS, per germline. The CDR3 is 19 residues long. The CDR3 region has the DNA TGTGCTCTTGGGGAAGGGCCGTACTGGGGGATACGGTACACCGATAAACTCATCTTT. Translation gives CALGEGPYWGIRYTDKLIF.

This clone turned up a few times. The gene calls are TRDV1 and TRDJ1, with D tentatively TRDD2 (5 bases). The CDR3 is 18 amino acids. Germline CDR1 TSWWSYY, CDR2 QGS. V was trimmed by 2 bases and J by 2 bases, leaving 21 bases between them. The CDR3 loop is CALGETYIVRTATDKLIF. Here the CDR3 DNA reads TGTGCTCTTGGGGAAACCTACATTGTACGTACTGCGACCGATAAACTCATCTTT.

This clone has more than one count but fewer than ten. V and J are TRDV1 and TRDJ1, with 13 bases lining up with TRDD3. CDR1 is TSWWSYY and CDR2 is QGS in the germline V gene. Germline trimming cut 3 bases from V and 2 bases from J; bases unmatched to any gene: 30. This CDR3 has 25 amino acids. In DNA, the CDR3 is TGTGCTCTTGGGGACCCAAGGGCCTACGGCTTGTACTGGGGGATACGCTCCAAGTATACCGATAAACTCATCTTT. Translating it yields CALGDPRAYGLYWGIRSKYTDKLIF.

This clone has more than one count but fewer than ten. This rearrangement joins TRDV1 to TRDJ1, with D perhaps matching TRDD3 (6 bases). Trimming removed 7 bases at V and 0 bases at J, with 27 bases between. The CDR3 runs 19 residues. Looked up from germline, CDR1 is TSWWSYY and CDR2 is QGS. This CDR3 is CALANEYWVRAPYTDKLIF. CDR3 nucleotide sequence: TGTGCTCTTGCCAACGAGTACTGGGTTCGGGCTCCTTACACCGATAAACTCATCTTT.

The rearrangement uses TRDV1 and TRDJ1; 11 nucleotides align to TRDD3. CDR1 and CDR2 from the germline V gene are TSWWSYY and QGS. J was trimmed by 1 base and V by 0 bases; bases with no gene match: 7. CDR3 length equals 18 residues. The CDR3 reads CALGELATGGYGTDKLIF. CDR3 nucleotides: TGTGCTCTTGGGGAACTAGCTACTGGGGGATATGGCACCGATAAACTCATCTTT.

This sequence joins TRDV1 and TRDJ1; D may correspond to TRDD2 or TRDD3 (7 bases each). The CDR3 runs 24 residues. Germline V gives CDR1 TSWWSYY, CDR2 QGS. V shed 2 bases and J shed 0 bases, with 37 bases lying between them. The CDR3 nucleotides read TGTGCTCTTGGGGAAAAGGGATTCTTTCCTACCTCCTACTGGGGTGGAGGGTACACCGATAAACTCATCTTT. Translation gives CALGEKGFFPTSYWGGGYTDKLIF.

The chain combines TRDV1 with TRDJ1; TRDD3 aligns across 12 bases. The germline gives CDR1 TSWWSYY, CDR2 QGS. This CDR3 spans 19 amino acids. With 0 bases clipped from V and 0 bases from J, the junction kept 8 bases outside the gene matches. The CDR3 nucleotides are TGTGCTCTTGGGGAACTTTTCTGGGGGATACGCCAAAACACCGATAAACTCATCTTT. This encodes CALGELFWGIRQNTDKLIF.

As to this clone: This sample also contains other DNA sequences that code for the same CDR3. This chain connects TRDV1 to TRDJ1; maybe TRDD3 (5 bases). The germline gives CDR1 TSWWSYY, CDR2 QGS. Trimming pared 2 bases from V and 0 bases from J, leaving 25 bases between. The CDR3 is made up of 20 amino acids. The DNA for the CDR3 is TGTGCTCTTGGGGAAAAATGTGTACGGGGAGATAGGTCGGACACCGATAAACTCATCTTT. Amino acids: CALGEKCVRGDRSDTDKLIF.

This clone was counted only a few times. V gene TRDV1 combines with J gene TRDJ1; 8 bases match TRDD3. CDR1 is TSWWSYY, CDR2 QGS, per germline. The CDR3 has 18 residues. Unmatched junction bases numbered 10, after V lost 1 base and J lost 0 bases. Written as DNA, the CDR3 is TGTGCTCTTGGGGAACGGGACCACTGGGGGTTAAACACCGATAAACTCATCTTT. Its translation: CALGERDHWGLNTDKLIF.

In the case of this clone: A read error is possible here, since a much larger clone lies one base away. The chain is built from TRDV2 and TRDJ1, with 8 bases matching TRDD3. CDR1 and CDR2 (germline): GEAIGNYY, EKD. CDR3 length: 17 residues. The V segment lost 1 base and the J segment 0 bases; nucleotides outside the gene matches: 9. The CDR3 sequence is CACDTGGSPPDTDKLIF. CDR3 DNA: TGTGCCTGTGACACTGGGGGATCCCCGCCCGACACCGATAAACTCATCTTT.

The chain couples TRDV1 to TRDJ1; 9 bases align to TRDD3. The J segment lost 0 bases and the V segment lost 0 bases, leaving 14 bases of the junction unmatched. Germline-derived CDR1 and CDR2 are TSWWSYY and QGS. The CDR3 length is 20 residues. CDR3 in amino acids: CALGELPLRGDTSYTDKLIF. CDR3 nucleotide sequence: TGTGCTCTTGGGGAACTGCCCCTACGTGGGGATACGAGTTACACCGATAAACTCATCTTT.

V usage is TRDV1 and J usage is TRDJ1; 9 bases map to TRDD3. The CDR3 covers 21 residues. The V and J ends lost 0 bases and 0 bases, in that order; junction bases with no gene match: 17. The germline V gene encodes CDR1 TSWWSYY and CDR2 QGS. Here the CDR3 DNA reads TGTGCTCTTGGGGAACTCCCCAACTTCACTACTGGGGGACCGTACACCGATAAACTCATCTTT. Amino acids: CALGELPNFTTGGPYTDKLIF.

The chain recombines TRDV1 with TRDJ1, with D perhaps TRDD1 (5 bases). V was trimmed by 2 bases and J by 0 bases, leaving 19 bases between them. The CDR3 extends over 18 amino acids. The germline gives CDR1 TSWWSYY, CDR2 QGS. DNA for the CDR3: TGTGCTCTTGGGGAAGGTCGGCGCGAAATCCGCTACACCGATAAACTCATCTTT. Translating gives CALGEGRREIRYTDKLIF.

The J gene is TRDJ1, the V gene TRDV1; D is possibly TRDD2 (9 bases). The germline V gene encodes CDR1 TSWWSYY and CDR2 QGS. The CDR3 has 16 residues. The V end was cut by 4 bases, the J end by 10 bases, with 25 bases between. The CDR3 region has the DNA TGTGCTCTTGGGGTTCGGCCTTCCTACGACTGGGGGGTACTCATCTTT. It yields the protein CALGVRPSYDWGVLIF.

This clone was found a few times. The sample holds other DNA sequences that translate to the same CDR3. The gene calls are TRDV1 and TRDJ1; 10 nucleotides match TRDD3. Trimming at V came to 0 bases and at J to 3 bases, leaving 7 bases not matched to a gene. The CDR3 length is 17 residues. Germline lookup yields CDR1 TSWWSYY and CDR2 QGS. The CDR3 DNA reads as TGTGCTCTTGGGGAACTCGTACTTACTGGGGGATCCGATAAACTCATCTTT. Encoded protein: CALGELVLTGGSDKLIF.

The chain employs TRDV1 and TRDJ1; 11 bases align to TRDD3. The V and J ends lost 4 bases and 0 bases, in that order; junction bases with no gene match: 37. The germline V gene has CDR1 TSWWSYY and CDR2 QGS. This CDR3 comprises 27 residues. This CDR3 reads CALGGEVRVLLLGDNPQSQSYTDKLIF. Written as DNA, the CDR3 is TGTGCTCTTGGGGGCGAGGTGCGGGTGCTTTTACTGGGGGATAATCCTCAAAGTCAATCGTACACCGATAAACTCATCTTT.

Regarding this clone: Being one base from a much bigger clone, this may be a read error. This chain connects TRDV2 to TRDJ1, with a tentative D call TRDD3 (6 bases). The germline V gene has CDR1 GEAIGNYY and CDR2 EKD. This CDR3 is built from 18 residues. The germline V and J ends were trimmed by 1 base and 0 bases, with 20 bases remaining between them. CDR3 in amino acids: CACDTSPGEAGYTDKLIF. The CDR3, as DNA: TGTGCCTGTGACACGAGCCCGGGGGAGGCCGGGTACACCGATAAACTCATCTTT.